This T cell receptor (beta chain) was captured by sequencing in a study of blood T cell repertoires in COVID-19. For the study at large: Acute and convalescent COVID-19 specimens originated in the United States, Italy and Spain. Sources were T cells, B-cell-depleted T cells, or PBMCs; the material itself was cDNA or gDNA.

Under the authors' procedure: Nucleated cell number was recorded as an estimate derived from reference gene primer amplification. The data were produced by immunoSEQ multiplex PCR, yet TCRdb's version contains in-frame clones alone and is incomplete. The V and J calls and the clone size are those of that table, but D and trimming were determined from the DNA. The data show 200,000 or so clones, approximately 81% seen once. This CDR3 comprises 16 residues. Trimming took 0 bases from V and 6 from J, leaving 15 bases between them. The germline V gene has CDR1 MNHEY and CDR2 SVGEGT. The source of this sequence is a woman aged 80 or older with acute or convalescent COVID-19. Sequenced input: peripheral blood. V is TRBV6-2 or TRBV6-3 and J is TRBJ1-5; TRBD1 might be the D (5 bases). CDR3 protein: CASSYSLGARSQPQHF. In DNA form, the CDR3 reads TGTGCCAGCAGTTACTCGCTTGGGGCGCGGAGTCAGCCCCAGCATTTT.